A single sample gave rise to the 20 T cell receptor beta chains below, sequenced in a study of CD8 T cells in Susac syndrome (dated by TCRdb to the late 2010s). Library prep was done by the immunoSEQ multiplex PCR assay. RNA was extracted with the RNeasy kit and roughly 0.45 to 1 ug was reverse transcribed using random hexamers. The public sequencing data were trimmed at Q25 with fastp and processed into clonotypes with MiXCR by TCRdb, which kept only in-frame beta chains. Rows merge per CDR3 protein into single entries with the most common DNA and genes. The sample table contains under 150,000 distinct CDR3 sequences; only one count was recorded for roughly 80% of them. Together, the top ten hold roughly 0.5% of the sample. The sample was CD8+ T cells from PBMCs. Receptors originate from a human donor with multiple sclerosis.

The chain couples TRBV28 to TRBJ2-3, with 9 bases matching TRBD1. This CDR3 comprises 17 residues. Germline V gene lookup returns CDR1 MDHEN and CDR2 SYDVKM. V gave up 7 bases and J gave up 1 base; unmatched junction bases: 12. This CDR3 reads CASTLLGQGMGTDTQYF. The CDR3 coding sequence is TGTGCCAGCACCCTACTGGGACAGGGCATGGGCACAGATACGCAGTATTTT.

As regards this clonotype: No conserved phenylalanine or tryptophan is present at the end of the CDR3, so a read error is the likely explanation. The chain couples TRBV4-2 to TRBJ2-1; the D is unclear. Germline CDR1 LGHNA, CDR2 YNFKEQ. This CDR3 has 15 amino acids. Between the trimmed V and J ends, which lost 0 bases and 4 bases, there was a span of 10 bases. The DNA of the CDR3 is TGTGCCAGCAGCCAAGATTTCAGCCGGTACAATGAGCAGTTCTCC. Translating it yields CASSQDFSRYNEQFS.

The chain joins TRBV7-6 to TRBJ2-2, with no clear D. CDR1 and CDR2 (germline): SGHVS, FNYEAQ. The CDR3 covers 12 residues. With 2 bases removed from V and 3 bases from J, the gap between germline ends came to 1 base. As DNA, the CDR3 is TGTGCCAGCAGCTTACACACCGGGGAGCTGTTTTTT. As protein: CASSLHTGELFF.

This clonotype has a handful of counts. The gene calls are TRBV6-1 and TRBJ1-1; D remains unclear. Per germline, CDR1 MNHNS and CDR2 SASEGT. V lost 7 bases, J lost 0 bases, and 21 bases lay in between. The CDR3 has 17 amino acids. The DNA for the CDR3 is TGTGCCAGCATTCCTTACTTAGACATAATCATGAACACTGAAGCTTTCTTT. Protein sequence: CASIPYLDIIMNTEAFF.

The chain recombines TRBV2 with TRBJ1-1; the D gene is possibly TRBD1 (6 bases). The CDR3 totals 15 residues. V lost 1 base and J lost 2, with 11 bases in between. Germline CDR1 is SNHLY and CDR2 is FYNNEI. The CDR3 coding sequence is TGTGCCAGCAGTGAAGGGCCAGGGGCAAACACTGAAGCTTTCTTT. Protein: CASSEGPGANTEAFF.

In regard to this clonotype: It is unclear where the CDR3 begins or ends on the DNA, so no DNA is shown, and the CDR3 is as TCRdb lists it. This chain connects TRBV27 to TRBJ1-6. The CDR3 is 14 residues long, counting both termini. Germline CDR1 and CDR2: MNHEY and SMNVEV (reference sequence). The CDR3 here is CASSEVGGGSPLHF.

CDR3 amino acids: CASSLGGDTGELFF. As DNA, the CDR3 is TGTGCCAGCAGTTTGGGGGGGGACACCGGGGAGCTGTTTTTT. This chain uses TRBV27 with TRBJ2-2; 7 nucleotides line up with TRBD2. Germline V gives CDR1 MNHEY, CDR2 SMNVEV (reference sequence). The V and J ends lost 3 bases and 3 bases, in that order; junction bases with no gene match: 1. The CDR3 runs 14 residues.

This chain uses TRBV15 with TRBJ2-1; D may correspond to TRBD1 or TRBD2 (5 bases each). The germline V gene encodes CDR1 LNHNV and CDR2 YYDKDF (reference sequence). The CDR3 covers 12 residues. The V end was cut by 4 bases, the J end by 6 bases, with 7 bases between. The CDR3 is CATSTGGNEQFF. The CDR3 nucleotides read TGTGCCACCAGCACTGGGGGCAATGAGCAGTTCTTC.

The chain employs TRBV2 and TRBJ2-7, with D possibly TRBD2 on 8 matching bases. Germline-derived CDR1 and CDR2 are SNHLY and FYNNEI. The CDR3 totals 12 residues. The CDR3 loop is CAIGGDSYEQYF. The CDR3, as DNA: TGTGCGATCGGGGGGGACAGCTACGAGCAGTACTTC.

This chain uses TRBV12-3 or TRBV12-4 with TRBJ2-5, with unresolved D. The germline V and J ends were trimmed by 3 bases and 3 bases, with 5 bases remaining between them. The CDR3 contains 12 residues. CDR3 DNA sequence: TGTGCCAGCAGTTTGCTAGAAGAGACCCAGTACTTC. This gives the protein CASSLLEETQYF.

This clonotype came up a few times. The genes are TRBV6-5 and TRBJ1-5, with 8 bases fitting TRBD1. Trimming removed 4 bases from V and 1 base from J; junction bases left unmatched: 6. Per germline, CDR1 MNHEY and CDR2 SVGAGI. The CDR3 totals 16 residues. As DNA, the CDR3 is TGTGCCAGCAGTTCATATGACAGGGGAAGCAATCAGCCCCAGCATTTT. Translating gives CASSSYDRGSNQPQHF.

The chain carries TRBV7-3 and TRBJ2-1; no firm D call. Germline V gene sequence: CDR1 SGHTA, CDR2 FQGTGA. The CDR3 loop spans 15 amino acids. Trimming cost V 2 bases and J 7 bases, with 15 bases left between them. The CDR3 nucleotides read TGTGCCAGCAGCTTACAAATTGGGCTTATAAATGAGCAGTTCTTC. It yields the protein CASSLQIGLINEQFF.

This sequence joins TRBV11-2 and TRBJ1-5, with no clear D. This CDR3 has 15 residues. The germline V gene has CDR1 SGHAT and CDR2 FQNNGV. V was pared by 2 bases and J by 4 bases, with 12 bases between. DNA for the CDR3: TGTGCCAGCAGCTTATCCCCTGACCTTAATCAGCCCCAGCATTTT. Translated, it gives CASSLSPDLNQPQHF.

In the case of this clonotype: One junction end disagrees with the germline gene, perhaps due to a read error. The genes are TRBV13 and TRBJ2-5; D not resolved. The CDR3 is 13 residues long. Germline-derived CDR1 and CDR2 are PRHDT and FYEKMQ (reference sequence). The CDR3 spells CASSLVGSLTSQF. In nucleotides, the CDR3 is TGTGCCAGCAGCTTAGTGGGCTCCCTAACATCCCAGTTC. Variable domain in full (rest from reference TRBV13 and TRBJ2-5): AAGVIQSPRHLIKEKRETATLKCYPIPRHDTVYWYQQGPGQDPQFLISFYEKMQSDKGSIPDRFSAQQFSDYHSELNMSSLELGDSALYFCASSLVGSLTSQFGPGTRLLVL.

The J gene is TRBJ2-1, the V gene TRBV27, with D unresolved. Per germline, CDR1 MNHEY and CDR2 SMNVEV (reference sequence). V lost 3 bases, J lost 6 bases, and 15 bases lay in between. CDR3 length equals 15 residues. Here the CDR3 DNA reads TGTGCCAGCAGTTTTGCAGGTTATGGAATCAATGAGCAGTTCTTC. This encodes CASSFAGYGINEQFF.

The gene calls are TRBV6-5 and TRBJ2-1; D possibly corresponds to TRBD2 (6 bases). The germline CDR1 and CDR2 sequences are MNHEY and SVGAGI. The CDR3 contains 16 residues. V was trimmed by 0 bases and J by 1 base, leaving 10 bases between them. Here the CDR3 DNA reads TGTGCCAGCAGTTACTCCCCTAGCGCTTCCTACAATGAGCAGTTCTTC. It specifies CASSYSPSASYNEQFF.

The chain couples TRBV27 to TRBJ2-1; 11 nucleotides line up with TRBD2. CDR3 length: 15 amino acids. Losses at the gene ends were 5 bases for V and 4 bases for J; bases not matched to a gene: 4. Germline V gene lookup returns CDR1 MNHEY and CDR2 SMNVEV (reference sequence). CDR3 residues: CASSVAGGIYNEQFF. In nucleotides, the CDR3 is TGTGCCAGCAGTGTAGCGGGAGGGATTTACAATGAGCAGTTCTTC.

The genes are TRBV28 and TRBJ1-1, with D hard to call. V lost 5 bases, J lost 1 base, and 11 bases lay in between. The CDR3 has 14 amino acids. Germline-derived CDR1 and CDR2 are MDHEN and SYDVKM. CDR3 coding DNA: TGTGCCAGCAGTCTACGACGGAGGAACACTGAAGCTTTCTTT. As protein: CASSLRRRNTEAFF.

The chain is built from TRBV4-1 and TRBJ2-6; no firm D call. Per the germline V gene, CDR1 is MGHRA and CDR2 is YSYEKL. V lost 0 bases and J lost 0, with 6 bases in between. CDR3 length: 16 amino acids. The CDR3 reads CASSQDGHSGANVLTF. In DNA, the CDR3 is TGCGCCAGCAGCCAAGATGGCCACTCTGGGGCCAACGTCCTGACTTTC.

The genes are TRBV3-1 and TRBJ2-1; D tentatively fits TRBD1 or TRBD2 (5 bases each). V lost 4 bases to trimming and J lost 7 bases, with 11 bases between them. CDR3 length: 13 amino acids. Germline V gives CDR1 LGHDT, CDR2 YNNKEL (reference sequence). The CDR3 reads CASSPTEGNEQFF. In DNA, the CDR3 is TGTGCCAGCAGCCCGACTGAGGGGAATGAGCAGTTCTTC.